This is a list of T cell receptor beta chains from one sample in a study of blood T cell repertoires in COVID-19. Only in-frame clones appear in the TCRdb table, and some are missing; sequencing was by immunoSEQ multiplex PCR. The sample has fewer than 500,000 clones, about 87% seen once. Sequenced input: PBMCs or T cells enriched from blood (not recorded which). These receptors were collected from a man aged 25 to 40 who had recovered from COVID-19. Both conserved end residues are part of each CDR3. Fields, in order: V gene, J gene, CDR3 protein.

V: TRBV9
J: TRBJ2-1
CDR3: CASSVDRDEQFF

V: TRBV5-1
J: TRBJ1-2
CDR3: CASSLVQGQGTLAYGYTF

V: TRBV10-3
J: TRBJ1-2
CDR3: CALSGQGGGYTF

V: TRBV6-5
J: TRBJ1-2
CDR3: CASAGVMGPNYGYTF

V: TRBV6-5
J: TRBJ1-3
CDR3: CASSYEGDGNTIYF

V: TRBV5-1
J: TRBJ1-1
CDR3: CASRQAPLLNTEAFF

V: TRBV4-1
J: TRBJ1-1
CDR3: CASSLSTGSTEAFF

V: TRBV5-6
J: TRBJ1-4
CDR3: CASSLLVIVIATNEKLFF

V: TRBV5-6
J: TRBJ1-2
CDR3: CASRRLGVGYTF

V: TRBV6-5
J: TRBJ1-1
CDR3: CASSLDRGDTEAFF

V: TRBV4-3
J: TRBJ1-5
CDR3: CVGGDSQAVSNQPQHF

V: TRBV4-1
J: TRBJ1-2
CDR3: CASSQGEATGRLYGYTF

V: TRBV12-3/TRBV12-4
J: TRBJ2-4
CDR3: CASSLPVAERKYF

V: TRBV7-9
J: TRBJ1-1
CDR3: CASTGRAEAFF

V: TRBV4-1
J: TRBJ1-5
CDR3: CASSRGTGENQPQHF

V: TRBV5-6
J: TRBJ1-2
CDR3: CASTQTNYGYTF

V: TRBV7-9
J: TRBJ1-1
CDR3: CASSFETGDTEAFF

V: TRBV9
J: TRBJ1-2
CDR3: CASSVAGRNGYTF

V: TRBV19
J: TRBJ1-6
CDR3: CATGTGDNNSPLHF

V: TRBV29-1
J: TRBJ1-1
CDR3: CSVGSGRGEAFF

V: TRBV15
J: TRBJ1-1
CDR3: CATKEGVSTEAFF

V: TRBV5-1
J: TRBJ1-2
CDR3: CASSLALQGADGYTF

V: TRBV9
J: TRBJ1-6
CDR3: CASSGQGRGNSPLHF

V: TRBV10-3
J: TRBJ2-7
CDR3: CATGESEEQYF

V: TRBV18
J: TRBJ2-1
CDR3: CASSPLAGGQYEQFF

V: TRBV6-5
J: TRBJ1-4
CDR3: CASSPSLGSSEKLFF

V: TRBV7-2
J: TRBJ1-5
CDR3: CASSPLRQLVPQHF

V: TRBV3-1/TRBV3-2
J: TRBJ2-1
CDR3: CASSQDVREQFF

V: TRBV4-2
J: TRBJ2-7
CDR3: CASSHQAGLDYEQYF

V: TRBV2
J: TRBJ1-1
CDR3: CASSEQQGVRKAFF

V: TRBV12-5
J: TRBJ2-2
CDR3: CASGAGTLNTGELFF

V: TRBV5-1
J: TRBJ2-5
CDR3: CASSLEGQGETQYF

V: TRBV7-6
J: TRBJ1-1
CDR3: CASSLDPGVLGEAFF

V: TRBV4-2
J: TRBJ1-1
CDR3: CASSQLQGTEAFF

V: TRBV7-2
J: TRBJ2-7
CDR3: CASSTRDTYEQYF

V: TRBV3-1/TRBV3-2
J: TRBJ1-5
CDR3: CASSQGVYSNQPQHF

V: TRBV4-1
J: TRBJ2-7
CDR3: CASSHSRQGSYEQYF

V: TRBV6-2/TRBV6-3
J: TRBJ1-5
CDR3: CASSLGQGRPQHF

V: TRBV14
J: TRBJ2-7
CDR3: CASSYPHRTYEQYF

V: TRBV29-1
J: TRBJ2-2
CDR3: CSVGETGELFF